The source of this T cell receptor (beta chain) is a study of long-term antiretroviral therapy in people with HIV. This clone was observed once. Researchers report immunoSEQ v3.0 was run at survey level. Each sample aimed for roughly 40,000-55,000 sequenced T-cell genomes. Using immunoSEQ multiplex PCR, the repertoire was profiled, and TCRdb retains in-frame clones only, with some absent. Of fewer than 30,000 clones in the sample, 80% to 90% are singletons; the top ten hold around 8.3%. This sample comprised unsorted PBMCs, obtained 3 years after starting antiretroviral therapy. The TCR comes from a middle-aged man with HIV.

CDR3 region: CASSIAAWGPFTEAFF. The CDR3 DNA reads as TGTGCCAGTAGTATAGCGGCGTGGGGACCCTTCACTGAAGCTTTCTTT. The chain recombines TRBV19 with TRBJ1-1, with a weak D call TRBD1 (5 bases). The CDR3 runs 16 residues. Trimming stripped 1 base from V and 4 bases from J, with 16 bases between. Germline CDR1 and CDR2: LNHDA and SQIVND (reference sequence). The full variable domain, completed using reference TRBV19 and TRBJ1-1, is DGGITQSPKYLFRKEGQNVTLSCEQNLNHDAMYWYRQDPGQGLRLIYYSQIVNDFQKGDIAEGYSVSREKKESFPLTVTSAQKNPTAFYLCASSIAAWGPFTEAFFGQGTRLTVV.